This TCR beta chain emerged from a study of cytomegalovirus exposure and HLA in healthy donors. CDR1 and CDR2 (germline): ENHRY, SYGVKD. The CDR3 length is 13 residues. Trimming cost V 6 bases and J 5 bases; bases outside gene matches: 4. Samples came from healthy bone marrow donors. On this clone itself: What it recognizes is unknown.

General observations from the study: Available immune exposure information was restricted to CMV serostatus only. Sequencing probably produced one cluster of sequence variants that were highly shared.

The PCR employed 60 Vbeta primers together with 13 Jbeta primers. Sequencing was performed with immunoSEQ multiplex PCR; in TCRdb, only in-frame clones are kept and a portion is missing. The repertoire holds 110,000 to 150,000 clones, with roughly 75% as singletons. J is TRBJ1-5 and V is TRBV10-3; TRBD1 aligns across 7 bases. The TCR was taken from a female donor in good health and CMV-seronegative. Material: PBMCs. CDR3 in DNA: TGTGCCATCAGACAGGGGCCCGATCAGCCCCAGCATTTT. Its translation is CAIRQGPDQPQHF.